This T cell receptor (beta chain) was recorded in a study of shared clonotypes between healthy human individuals. Study-level findings and limits: Non-shared clonotypes showed lower generation probabilities than clonotypes common to all four donors. Only blood was sampled, and tissue TCR repertoires likely differ from blood ones.

Germline CDR1 and CDR2: SQVTM and ANQGSEA. The CDR3 is 13 amino acids. The ends were cut back, 6 bases at V and 1 base at J, with 10 bases in the middle. The run depth of the assay was deep. In replicate PCRs of sorted subsets, roughly 210 ng DNA, tens of thousands of T cell genomes, was used. TCRdb's table, derived via immunoSEQ multiplex PCR, lists solely in-frame clones and lacks some. The sample contains approximately 640,000 clones, about nine tenths of which appear only once. About this clone itself: Antigen unknown.

The sequence came from a man between 18 and 35 years old in good health. Some clones in this sample may be carry-over from other donors' samples. This chain connects TRBV29-1 to TRBJ1-3, with D unclear. Sequencing was carried out using memory CD8+ T cells from PBMCs. Subset reported: CD45RO+ cells pooled with CCR7-negative TemRA cells. The chain's CDR3 is CSVAMLSGNTIYF. The CDR3 bases are TGCAGCGTGGCTATGCTTTCTGGAAACACCATATATTTT.